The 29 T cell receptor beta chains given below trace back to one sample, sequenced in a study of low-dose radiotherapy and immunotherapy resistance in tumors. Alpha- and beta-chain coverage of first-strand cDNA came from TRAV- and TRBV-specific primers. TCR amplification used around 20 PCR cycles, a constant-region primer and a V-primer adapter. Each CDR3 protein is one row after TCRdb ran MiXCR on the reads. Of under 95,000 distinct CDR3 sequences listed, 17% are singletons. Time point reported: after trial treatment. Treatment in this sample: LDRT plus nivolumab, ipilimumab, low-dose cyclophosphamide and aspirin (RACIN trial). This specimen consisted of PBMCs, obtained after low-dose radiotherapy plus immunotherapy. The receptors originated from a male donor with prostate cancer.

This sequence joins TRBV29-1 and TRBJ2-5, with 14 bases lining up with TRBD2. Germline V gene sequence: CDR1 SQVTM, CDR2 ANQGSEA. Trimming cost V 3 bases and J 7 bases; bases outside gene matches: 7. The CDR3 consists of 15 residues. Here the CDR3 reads CSVDLGTSGSGTQYF. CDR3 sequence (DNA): TGCAGCGTTGATCTCGGGACTAGCGGGAGTGGGACCCAGTACTTC.

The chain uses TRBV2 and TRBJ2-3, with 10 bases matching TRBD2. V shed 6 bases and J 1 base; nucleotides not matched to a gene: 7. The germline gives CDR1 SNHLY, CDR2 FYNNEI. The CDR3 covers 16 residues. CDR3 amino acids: CASSVSLAGRTDTQYF. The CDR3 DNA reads TGTGCCAGCAGCGTATCACTAGCGGGACGCACAGATACGCAGTATTTT.

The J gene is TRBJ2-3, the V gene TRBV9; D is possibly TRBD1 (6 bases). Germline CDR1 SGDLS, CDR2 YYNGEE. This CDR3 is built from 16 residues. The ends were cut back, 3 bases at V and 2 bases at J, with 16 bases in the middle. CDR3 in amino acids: CASSEKSGTPTDTQYF. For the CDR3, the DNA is TGTGCCAGCAGCGAGAAATCCGGGACACCCACAGATACGCAGTATTTT.

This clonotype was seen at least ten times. CDR3 DNA sequence: TGTGCCAGCAGCTTAGAGGGCACGGCCGGCAATCAGCCCCAGCATTTT. Protein product: CASSLEGTAGNQPQHF. The chain is built from TRBV7-2 and TRBJ1-5; no clear D. The CDR3 is made up of 16 amino acids. Deletions cut 1 base from V and 2 bases from J, with 12 bases between. Germline CDR1 and CDR2: SGHTA and FQGNSA.

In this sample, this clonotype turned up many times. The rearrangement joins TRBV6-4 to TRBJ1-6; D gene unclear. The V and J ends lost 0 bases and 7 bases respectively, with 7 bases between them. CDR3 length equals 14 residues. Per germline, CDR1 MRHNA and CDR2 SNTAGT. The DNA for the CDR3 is TGTGCCAGCAGTGACTCGATCGGAAATTCACCCCTCCACTTT. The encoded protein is CASSDSIGNSPLHF.

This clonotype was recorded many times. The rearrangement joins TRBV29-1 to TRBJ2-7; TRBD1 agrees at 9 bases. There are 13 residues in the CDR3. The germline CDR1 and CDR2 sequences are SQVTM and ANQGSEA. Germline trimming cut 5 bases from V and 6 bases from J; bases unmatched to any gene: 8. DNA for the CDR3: TGCAGCGTTTGGGGACAGGGTACTACCGAGCAGTACTTC. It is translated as CSVWGQGTTEQYF.

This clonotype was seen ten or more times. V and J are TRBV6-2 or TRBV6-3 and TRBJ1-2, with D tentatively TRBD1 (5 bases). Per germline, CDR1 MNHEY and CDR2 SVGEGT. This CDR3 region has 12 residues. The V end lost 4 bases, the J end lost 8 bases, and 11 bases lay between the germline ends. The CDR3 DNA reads TGTGCCAGCAGTTTGTCAGGGAACGGCTACACCTTC. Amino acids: CASSLSGNGYTF.

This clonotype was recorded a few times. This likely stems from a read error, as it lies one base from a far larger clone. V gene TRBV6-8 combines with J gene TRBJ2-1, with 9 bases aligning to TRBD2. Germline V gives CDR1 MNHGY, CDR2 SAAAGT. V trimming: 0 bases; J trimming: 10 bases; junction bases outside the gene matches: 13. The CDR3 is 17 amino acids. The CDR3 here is CASSYSPLRSGRYEQFF. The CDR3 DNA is TGTGCCAGCAGTTACTCCCCTCTTCGGAGCGGGAGGTACGAGCAGTTCTTC.

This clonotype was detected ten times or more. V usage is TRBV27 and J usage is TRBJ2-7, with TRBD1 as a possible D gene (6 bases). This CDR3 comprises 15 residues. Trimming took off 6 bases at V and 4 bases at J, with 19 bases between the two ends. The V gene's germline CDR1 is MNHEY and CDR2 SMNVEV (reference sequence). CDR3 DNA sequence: TGTGCCAGCAGCACCGGACAGTGGGGGATATACGAGCAGTACTTC. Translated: CASSTGQWGIYEQYF.

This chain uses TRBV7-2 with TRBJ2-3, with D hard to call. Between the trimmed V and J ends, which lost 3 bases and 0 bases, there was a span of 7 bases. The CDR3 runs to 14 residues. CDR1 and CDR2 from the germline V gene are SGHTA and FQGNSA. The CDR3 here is CASSFGLSTDTQYF. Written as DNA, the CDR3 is TGTGCCAGCAGCTTCGGTCTTAGCACAGATACGCAGTATTTT.

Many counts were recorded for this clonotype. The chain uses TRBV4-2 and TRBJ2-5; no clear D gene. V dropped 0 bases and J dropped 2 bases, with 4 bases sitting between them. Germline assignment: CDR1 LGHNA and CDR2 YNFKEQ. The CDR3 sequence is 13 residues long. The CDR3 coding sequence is TGTGCCAGCAGCCAAGAACAACAAGAGACCCAGTACTTC. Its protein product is CASSQEQQETQYF.

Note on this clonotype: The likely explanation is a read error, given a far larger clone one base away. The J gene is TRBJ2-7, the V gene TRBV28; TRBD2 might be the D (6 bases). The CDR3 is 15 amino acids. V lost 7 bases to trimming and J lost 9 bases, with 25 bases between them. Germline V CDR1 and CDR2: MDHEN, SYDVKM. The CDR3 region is CASTLDGGLTAAQYF. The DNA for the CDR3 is TGTGCCAGCACCCTGGATGGGGGGTTAACAGCGGCGCAGTACTTC.

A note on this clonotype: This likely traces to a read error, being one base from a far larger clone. The CDR3 bases are TGTGCCAGCAGCTTGGTATCCCAGGGCAACTCCTACGAGCAGTTCTTC. This codes for CASSLVSQGNSYEQFF. V gene TRBV5-5 combines with J gene TRBJ2-1; D perhaps matches TRBD1 (5 bases). The germline V and J ends were trimmed by 0 bases and 10 bases, with 20 bases remaining between them. The CDR3 has 16 amino acids. Germline values: CDR1 SGHKS, CDR2 YYEKEE (reference sequence). Full variable domain (rest looked up from reference TRBV5-5 and TRBJ2-1): DAGVTQSPTHLIKTRGQQVTLRCSPISGHKSVSWYQQVLGQGPQFIFQYYEKEERGRGNFPDRFSARQFPNYSSELNVNALLLGDSALYLCASSLVSQGNSYEQFFGPGTRLTVL.

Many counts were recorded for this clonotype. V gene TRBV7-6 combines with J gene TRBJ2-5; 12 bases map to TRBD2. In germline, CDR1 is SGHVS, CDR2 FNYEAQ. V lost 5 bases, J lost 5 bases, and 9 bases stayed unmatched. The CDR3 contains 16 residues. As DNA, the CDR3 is TGTGCCAGCAGCGGCCAGACTAGCGGGAGTTTTGAGACCCAGTACTTC. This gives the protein CASSGQTSGSFETQYF.

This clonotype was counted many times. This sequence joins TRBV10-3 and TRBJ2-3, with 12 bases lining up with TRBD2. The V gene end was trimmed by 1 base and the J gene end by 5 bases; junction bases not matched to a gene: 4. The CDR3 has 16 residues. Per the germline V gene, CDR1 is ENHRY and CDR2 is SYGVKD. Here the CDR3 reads CAISELTSGGRDTQYF. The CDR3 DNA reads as TGTGCCATCAGTGAGTTGACTAGCGGGGGACGAGATACGCAGTATTTT.

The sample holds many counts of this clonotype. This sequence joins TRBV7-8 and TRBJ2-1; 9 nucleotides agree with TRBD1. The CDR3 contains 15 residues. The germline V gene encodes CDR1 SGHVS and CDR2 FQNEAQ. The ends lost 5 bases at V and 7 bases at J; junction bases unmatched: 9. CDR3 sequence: CASSPIRGTGNEQFF. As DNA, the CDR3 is TGTGCCAGCAGCCCCATCCGCGGGACAGGGAATGAGCAGTTCTTC.

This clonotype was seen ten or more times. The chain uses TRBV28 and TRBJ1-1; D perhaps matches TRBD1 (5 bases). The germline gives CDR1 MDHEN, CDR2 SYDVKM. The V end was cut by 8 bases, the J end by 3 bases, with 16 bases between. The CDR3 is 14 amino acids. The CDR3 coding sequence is TGTGCCAGCGCTAATCGGGGGTCGTACACTGAAGCTTTCTTT. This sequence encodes CASANRGSYTEAFF.

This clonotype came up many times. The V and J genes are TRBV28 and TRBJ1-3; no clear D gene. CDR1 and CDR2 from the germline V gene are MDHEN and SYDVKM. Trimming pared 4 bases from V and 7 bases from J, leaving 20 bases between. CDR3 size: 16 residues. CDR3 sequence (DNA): TGTGCCAGCAGTTCCCCCGGGGTTTCGACGGGCAACACCATATATTTT. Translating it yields CASSSPGVSTGNTIYF.

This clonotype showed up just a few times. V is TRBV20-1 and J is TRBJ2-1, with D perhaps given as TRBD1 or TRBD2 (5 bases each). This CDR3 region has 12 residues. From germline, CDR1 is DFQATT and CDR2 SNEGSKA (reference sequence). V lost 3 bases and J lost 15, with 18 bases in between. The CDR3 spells CSASRDQGKSFF. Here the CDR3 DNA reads TGCAGTGCTAGTCGGGACCAAGGCAAATCGTTCTTC.

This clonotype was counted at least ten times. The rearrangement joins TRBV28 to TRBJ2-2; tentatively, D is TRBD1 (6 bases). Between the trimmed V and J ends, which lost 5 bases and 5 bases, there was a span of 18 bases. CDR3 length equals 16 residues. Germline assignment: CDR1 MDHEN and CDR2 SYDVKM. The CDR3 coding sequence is TGTGCCAGCAGTCTCTCTAGTGGGACACCTACCGGGGAGCTGTTTTTT. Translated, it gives CASSLSSGTPTGELFF. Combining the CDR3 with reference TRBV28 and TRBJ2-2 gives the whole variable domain DVKVTQSSRYLVKRTGEKVFLECVQDMDHENMFWYRQDPGLGLRLIYFSYDVKMKEKGDIPEGYSVSREKKERFSLILESASTNQTSMYLCASSLSSGTPTGELFFGEGSRLTVL.

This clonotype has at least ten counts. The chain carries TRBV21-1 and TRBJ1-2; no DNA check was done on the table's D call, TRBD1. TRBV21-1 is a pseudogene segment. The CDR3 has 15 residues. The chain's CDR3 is CASSKGTGKAYGYTF. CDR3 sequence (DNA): TGTGCCAGCAGCAAAGGAACAGGGAAGGCTTATGGCTACACCTTC.

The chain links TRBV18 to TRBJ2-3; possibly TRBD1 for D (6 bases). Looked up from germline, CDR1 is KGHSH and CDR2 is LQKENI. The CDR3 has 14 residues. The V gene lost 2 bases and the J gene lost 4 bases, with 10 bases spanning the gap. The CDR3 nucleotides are TGTGCCAGCTCACCATTGACAGGCTCAGATACGCAGTATTTT. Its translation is CASSPLTGSDTQYF.

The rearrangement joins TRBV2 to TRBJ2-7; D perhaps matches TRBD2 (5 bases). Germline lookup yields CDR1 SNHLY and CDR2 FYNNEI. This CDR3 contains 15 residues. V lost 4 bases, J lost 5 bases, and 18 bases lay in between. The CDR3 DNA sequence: TGTGCCAGCAGTGTCACCAGGACTTATGTGGACGAGCAGTACTTC. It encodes CASSVTRTYVDEQYF.

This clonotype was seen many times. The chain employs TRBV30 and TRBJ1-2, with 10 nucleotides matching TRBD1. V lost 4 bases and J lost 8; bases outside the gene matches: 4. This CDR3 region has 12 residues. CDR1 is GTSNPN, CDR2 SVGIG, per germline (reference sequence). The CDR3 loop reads CAWKGTGVGYTF. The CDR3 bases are TGTGCCTGGAAAGGGACAGGGGTGGGCTACACCTTC.

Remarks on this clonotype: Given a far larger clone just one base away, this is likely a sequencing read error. The CDR3 loop is CASSPTSGSPQYQETQYF. CDR3 DNA sequence: TGTGCCAGCAGCCCTACTAGCGGGAGCCCACAGTACCAAGAGACCCAGTACTTC. The V call is TRBV7-2, the J call TRBJ2-5; 11 bases align to TRBD2. V was clipped by 5 bases and J by 0 bases; unmatched bases: 11. The CDR3 has 18 amino acids. CDR1 and CDR2 (germline): SGHTA, FQGNSA.

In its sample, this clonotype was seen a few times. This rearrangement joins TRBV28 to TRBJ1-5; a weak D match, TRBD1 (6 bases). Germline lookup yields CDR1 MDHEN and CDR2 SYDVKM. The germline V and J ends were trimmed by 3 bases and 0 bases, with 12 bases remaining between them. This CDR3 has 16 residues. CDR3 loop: CASSLYRVYSNQPQHF. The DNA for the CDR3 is TGTGCCAGCAGTTTGTACAGGGTATATAGCAATCAGCCCCAGCATTTT.

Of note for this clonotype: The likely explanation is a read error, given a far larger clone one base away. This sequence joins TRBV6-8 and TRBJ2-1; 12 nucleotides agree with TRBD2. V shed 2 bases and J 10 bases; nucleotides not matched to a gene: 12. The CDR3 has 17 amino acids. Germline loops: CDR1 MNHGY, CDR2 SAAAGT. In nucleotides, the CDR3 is TGTGCCAGCAGTTACACAATGACTAGCGGGAGTTCCTACGAGCAGTTCTTC. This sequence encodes CASSYTMTSGSSYEQFF.

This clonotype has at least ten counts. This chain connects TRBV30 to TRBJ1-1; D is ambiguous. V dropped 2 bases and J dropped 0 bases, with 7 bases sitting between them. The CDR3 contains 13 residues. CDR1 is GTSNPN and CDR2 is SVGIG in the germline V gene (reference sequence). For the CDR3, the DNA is TGTGCCTGGAGTCGAACGTTGAACACTGAAGCTTTCTTT. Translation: CAWSRTLNTEAFF.

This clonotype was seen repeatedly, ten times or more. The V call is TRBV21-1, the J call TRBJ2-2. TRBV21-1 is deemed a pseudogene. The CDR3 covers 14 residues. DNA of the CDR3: TGTGCCAGCAGCCGATTAGGGAAGCCCGGGGAGCTGTTTTTT. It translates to CASSRLGKPGELFF.